This TCR beta chain appears in the sequencing data of a study of T-cell memory formation after mild COVID-19. Broader study findings: A second wave expanding day 15 to 37 was CD4+-biased; contracting clones were balanced. Among CD4+ contracting clones, most were CM and EM, and CD8+ ones EMRA.

TCR alpha and TCR beta cDNA libraries with sample barcodes and UMIs came from 5'RACE using constant-segment primers. MiXCR, applied by TCRdb to the 5' RACE reads, yields one record per CDR3 protein. Among roughly 110,000 distinct CDR3 sequences listed, over 15% were seen once. This clonotype was observed a handful of times. The target antigen is unknown. The CDR3 loop spans 16 amino acids. Looked up from germline, CDR1 is SGHAT and CDR2 is FQNNGV. The J segment lost 7 bases and the V segment lost 4 bases, leaving 11 bases of the junction unmatched. The receptor was isolated from an adult woman who had mild COVID-19 (a few samples of this study predate the infection). Cell type and time point are not known. V gene TRBV11-2 combines with J gene TRBJ1-4, with TRBD1 matching 8 bases. Material: PBMCs or a T cell subset sorted from them (not recorded which). The CDR3: CASSYGRGQEIEKLFF. CDR3 nucleotides: TGTGCCAGCAGCTACGGCAGGGGGCAAGAGATTGAAAAACTGTTTTTT.